Below, 15 T cell receptor beta chains from the same sample are listed, as sequenced in a study of T cell responses to AZD1222 COVID-19 vaccine. Method: immunoSEQ multiplex PCR; TCRdb's copy keeps in-frame clones and lacks some. Here the sample spans fewer than 120,000 clones, nearly 90% being singletons. This specimen was peripheral blood, taken on day 0 of AZD1222 vaccination. The receptors here all came from an adult in good health.

The rearrangement links TRBV7-2 to TRBJ2-7, with a possible D match to TRBD1 (5 bases). V gave up 1 base and J gave up 2 bases, with 12 bases separating them. The length of the CDR3 is 15 residues. In germline, CDR1 is SGHTA, CDR2 FQGNSA. The CDR3 loop reads CASSLGGGFAYEQYF. As DNA, the CDR3 is TGTGCCAGCAGCTTAGGGGGCGGCTTCGCCTACGAGCAGTACTTC. The full variable domain, completed using reference TRBV7-2 and TRBJ2-7, is GAGVSQSPSNKVTEKGKDVELRCDPISGHTALYWYRQSLGQGLEFLIYFQGNSAPDKSGLPSDRFSAERTGGSVSTLTIQRTQQEDSAVYLCASSLGGGFAYEQYFGPGTRLTVT.

The count of this clone is one. The V gene is TRBV9, the J gene TRBJ2-3; 9 bases are shared with TRBD2. This CDR3 has 16 amino acids. Germline CDR1 is SGDLS and CDR2 is YYNGEE. The trim removed 2 bases at V and 2 bases at J, leaving 6 bases unmatched. The DNA of the CDR3 is TGTGCCAGCAGCGTCGGGGCTAGCGGGGTCACAGATACGCAGTATTTT. Translation gives CASSVGASGVTDTQYF.

The J gene is TRBJ1-2, the V gene TRBV2, with D possibly TRBD1 on 6 matching bases. Germline CDR1 and CDR2: SNHLY and FYNNEI. Trimming shortened V by 6 bases and J by 4 bases, and 9 bases separated the two germline ends. This CDR3 has 12 amino acids. CDR3 in DNA: TGTGCCAGCAGACCAGGGGTCTATGGCTACACCTTC. It specifies CASRPGVYGYTF.

The V call is TRBV21-1, the J call TRBJ1-6; the table's D call of TRBD1 was not tested on the DNA. TRBV21-1 is reported as a pseudogene. The CDR3 loop spans 19 amino acids. The CDR3 loop is CASSKDRFGRTGPNSPLHF. The CDR3 DNA sequence: TGTGCCAGCAGCAAAGATCGGTTTGGCAGGACAGGGCCGAATTCACCCCTCCACTTT.

The rearrangement joins TRBV5-4 to TRBJ2-5; TRBD1 is a possible D gene (5 bases). Trimming removed 0 bases at V and 5 bases at J, with 14 bases between. The V gene's germline CDR1 is SGHNT and CDR2 YYREEE (reference sequence). The CDR3 totals 15 residues. This CDR3 is CASSLAGLKGETQYF. CDR3 nucleotides: TGTGCCAGCAGCTTGGCCGGTTTGAAGGGGGAGACCCAGTACTTC. Looking up the rest from reference TRBV5-4 and TRBJ2-5 gives the full variable domain: ETGVTQSPTHLIKTRGQQVTLRCSSQSGHNTVSWYQQALGQGPQFIFQYYREEENGRGNFPPRFSGLQFPNYSSELNVNALELDDSALYLCASSLAGLKGETQYFGPGTRLLVL.

The V gene is TRBV19, the J gene TRBJ2-2; no clear D gene. V lost 9 bases to trimming and J lost 3 bases, with 8 bases between them. Germline-derived CDR1 and CDR2 are LNHDA and SQIVND (reference sequence). The CDR3 consists of 12 residues. Here the CDR3 DNA reads TGTGCCAGCAACAGAGACACCGGGGAGCTGTTTTTT. As protein: CASNRDTGELFF.

The chain has TRBV18 and TRBJ2-2; D is unresolved. CDR1 is KGHSH, CDR2 LQKENI, per germline. The CDR3 sequence is 15 residues long. Trimming removed 7 bases from V and 3 bases from J, with 15 bases in between. The CDR3 protein is CASLKLTVDTGELFF. Written as DNA, the CDR3 is TGTGCCAGCTTGAAACTGACGGTCGACACCGGGGAGCTGTTTTTT.

This chain joins TRBV18 and TRBJ2-1; TRBD2 aligns across 10 bases. The V gene's germline CDR1 is KGHSH and CDR2 LQKENI. Trimming took 0 bases from V and 7 from J; bases not matched to a gene: 9. The CDR3 spans 17 residues. DNA for the CDR3: TGTGCCAGCTCACCACCGTCGCTAGCGGGAGTTAGAAATGAGCAGTTCTTC. Its translation: CASSPPSLAGVRNEQFF.

This clone has just a few counts. This rearrangement joins TRBV20-1 to TRBJ1-5, with D uncertain. Germline CDR1 and CDR2: DFQATT and SNEGSKA (reference sequence). Trimming took off 1 base at V and 9 bases at J, with 7 bases between the two ends. This CDR3 region has 11 residues. The CDR3 sequence: CSARAVGPQHF. The CDR3, as DNA: TGCAGTGCTAGAGCGGTCGGGCCCCAGCATTTT.

J is TRBJ2-1 and V is TRBV19; 7 nucleotides agree with TRBD2. The V segment lost 3 bases and the J segment 5 bases; nucleotides outside the gene matches: 10. Germline V CDR1 and CDR2: LNHDA, SQIVND (reference sequence). The CDR3 is 16 amino acids. The CDR3 is CASSMGGYERNNEQFF. CDR3 bases: TGTGCCAGTAGTATGGGGGGGTACGAGCGAAACAATGAGCAGTTCTTC.

The chain has TRBV7-3 and TRBJ2-3; 16 bases fit TRBD2. V shed 1 base and J 5 bases; nucleotides not matched to a gene: 15. CDR1 and CDR2 (germline): SGHTA, FQGTGA. The CDR3 sequence is 21 residues long. The CDR3 sequence is CASSLKPPGLAGGPVGDTQYF. In DNA, the CDR3 is TGTGCCAGCAGCTTAAAGCCTCCGGGACTAGCGGGAGGGCCTGTAGGAGATACGCAGTATTTT.

The chain recombines TRBV19 with TRBJ1-4; possible D gene TRBD1, 5 bases. V was trimmed by 7 bases and J by 0 bases, leaving 9 bases between them. Germline V gives CDR1 LNHDA, CDR2 SQIVND (reference sequence). This CDR3 is 14 amino acids long. In DNA, the CDR3 is TGTGCCAGTACTCAGACAGCAACTAATGAAAAACTGTTTTTT. Its protein product is CASTQTATNEKLFF.

The V and J genes are TRBV28 and TRBJ1-3; D is possibly TRBD1 (5 bases). Germline V gene lookup returns CDR1 MDHEN and CDR2 SYDVKM. Trimming shortened V by 6 bases and J by 5 bases, and 20 bases separated the two germline ends. CDR3 length: 16 amino acids. This CDR3 reads CASSSPGASRRNTIYF. The CDR3 DNA reads as TGTGCCAGCAGCAGCCCCGGGGCCTCCCGAAGAAACACCATATATTTT.

J is TRBJ1-3 and V is TRBV5-6; TRBD1 is a possible D gene (5 bases). Germline assignment: CDR1 SGHDT and CDR2 YYEEEE. This CDR3 spans 12 amino acids. Trimming cost V 1 base and J 7 bases, with 6 bases left between them. The CDR3 loop is CASSLWDNTIYF. As DNA, the CDR3 is TGTGCCAGCAGCTTGTGGGACAACACCATATATTTT.

The chain combines TRBV15 with TRBJ1-4, with TRBD1 matching over 8 bases. V was pared by 0 bases and J by 6 bases, with 9 bases of the junction left unmatched. Germline V lookup: CDR1 LNHNV, CDR2 YYDKDF (reference sequence). The CDR3 has 17 amino acids. The CDR3 sequence: CATSRDKQGAFDEKLFF. The CDR3 DNA follows: TGTGCCACCAGCAGAGATAAGCAGGGGGCGTTCGATGAAAAACTGTTTTTT.